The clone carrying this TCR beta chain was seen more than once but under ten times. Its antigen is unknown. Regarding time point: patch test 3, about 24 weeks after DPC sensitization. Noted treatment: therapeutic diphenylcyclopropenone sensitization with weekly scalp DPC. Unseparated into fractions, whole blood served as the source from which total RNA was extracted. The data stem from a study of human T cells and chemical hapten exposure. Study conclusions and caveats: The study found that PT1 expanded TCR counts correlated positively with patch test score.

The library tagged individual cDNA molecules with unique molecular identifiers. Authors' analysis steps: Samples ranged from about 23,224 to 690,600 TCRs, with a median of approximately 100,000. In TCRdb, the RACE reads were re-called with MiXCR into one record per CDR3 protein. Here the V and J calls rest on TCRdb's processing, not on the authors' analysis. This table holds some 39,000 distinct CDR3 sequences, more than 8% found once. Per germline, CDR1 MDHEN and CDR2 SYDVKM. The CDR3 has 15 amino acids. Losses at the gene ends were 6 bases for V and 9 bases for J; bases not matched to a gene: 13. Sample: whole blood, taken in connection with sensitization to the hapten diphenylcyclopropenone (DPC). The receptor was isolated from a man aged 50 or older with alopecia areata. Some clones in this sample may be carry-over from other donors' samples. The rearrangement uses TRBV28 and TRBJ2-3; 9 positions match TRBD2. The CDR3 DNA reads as TGTGCCAGCAGCCCTCCCATTAGCGGGAGCGGCACGCAGTATTTT. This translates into CASSPPISGSGTQYF.